This TCR beta chain is drawn from a study of blood T cell repertoires in COVID-19. As for the study in general: Spain, Italy and the United States supplied samples that represented acute and convalescent COVID-19. T cells, B-cell-depleted T cells, or PBMCs provided the cDNA or gDNA that served as material.

While infection was still active, Seattle patients were enrolled and then followed longitudinally. Original analysis: Reference gene primer amplification in the assay estimated nucleated cell counts. Clones were sequenced by immunoSEQ multiplex PCR, and TCRdb holds only the in-frame ones, with some missing. V and J calls and clone size follow that table, whereas D and trimming were derived from the DNA. The sample carries roughly 68,000 clones, roughly 85% recorded once. The material sequenced was peripheral blood. This clonotype was sampled from a woman in her 50s with COVID-19, enrolled during active disease.

Here the CDR3 reads CAWRRAGTYNEQFF. The DNA of the CDR3 is TGTGCCTGGAGACGCGCGGGGACCTACAATGAGCAGTTCTTC. The rearrangement uses TRBV30 and TRBJ2-1; possibly TRBD2 for D (6 bases). The V end was cut by 3 bases, the J end by 2 bases, with 11 bases between. CDR1 is GTSNPN and CDR2 is SVGIG in the germline V gene (reference sequence). There are 14 residues in the CDR3.